This TCR beta chain was captured in a study of blood T cell repertoires in COVID-19 (dated by TCRdb to 2018 to 2021). Describing the broader study: The collaborator samples originated in the United States, Italy and Spain and spanned the acute and convalescent phases of COVID-19. The prospective study material was composed of cDNA or gDNA derived from T cells, B-cell-depleted T cells, or PBMCs. Subjects who had been exposed to COVID-19, were actively infected with it, or had recovered from it provided the deeply sampled blood TCRbeta repertoires that made up the dataset. The repertoires were released in a freely available public database meant as a resource for research on the immune response to SARS-CoV-2. The samples were drawn from two sources: the first 160 participants of the ongoing ImmuneRACE study, and approximately 1,300 subjects contributed by 6 global collaborators. Nearly every sample came with metadata listing a de-identified subject ID, COVID-19 status, age in years and sex. Where available, HLA class I and class II types were obtained from metadata supplied by the sample provider rather than from assay-based typing. Study-wide conclusions, independent of this receptor: The quantity of clinical and demographic metadata differed by source and by participant and was supplied without curation.

TCRbeta CDR3 regions were amplified from genomic DNA using the immunoSEQ Assay, a bias-controlled multiplex PCR. Per the source publication's procedure: Within the assay, amplification of reference gene primers was used to estimate how many nucleated cells each sample contained. To quantify the absolute abundance of each unique TCRbeta CDR3 rearrangement, sequence reads were collapsed and filtered. For each sample, productive Simpson clonality was calculated as the square root of Simpson's diversity index over productive rearrangements. Imported from immuneACCESS, the table was reduced by TCRdb to in-frame sequences with V and J called. These copies leave out some clones; in studies compared against another copy, an unresolved V gene accounts for under half, and the cause of the remainder is not known. V, J and clone size reflect that table, while D and trimming were determined from the DNA. Within this sample are more than 85,000 clones, with approximately 79% of them counted one time only. Around 15% of the sample belongs to the ten largest clones.

Whole blood was collected in K2EDTA tubes by collaborating institutions according to the institutions' own protocols. For TCRbeta analysis, collaborator samples were shipped as frozen whole blood, as isolated PBMCs, or as DNA extracted from either sample type. The CDR3 has 13 amino acids, counting the end cysteine and phenylalanine. Only the CDR3 part of the read is kept: 39 bases, read in frame from the first base. Trimming takes 4 bases off V and 2 bases off J; junction bases not matched to a gene: 2. The germline V gene yields MGHDK for CDR1 and SYGVNS for CDR2. Worth noting for this clone: It lacks a known antigen. Base qualities are not provided; no much larger clone lies one nucleotide away.

Sequencing was done on a sample of peripheral blood. This clonotype originated in a woman older than 75 with active or convalescent COVID-19. The chain is made from TRBV25-1 and TRBJ2-7, with 7 central nucleotides matching TRBD1. The nucleotides read TGTGCCAGCAGTGGGACAGGCGCCTACGAGCAGTACTTC. This gives the protein CASSGTGAYEQYF.